What follows are 26 T cell receptor beta chains derived from one specimen sequenced in a study of T-cell memory formation after mild COVID-19. MiXCR, applied by TCRdb to the 5' RACE reads, yields one record per CDR3 protein. The sample shows about 430,000 distinct CDR3 sequences, less than 25% of them seen only once. Sequencing was carried out using PBMCs or a T cell subset sorted from them (not recorded which). The receptors originated from an adult woman who had mild COVID-19 (a few samples of this study predate the infection). Cell type and time point are not known.

The chain combines TRBV12-3 or TRBV12-4 with TRBJ1-1; maybe TRBD1 (5 bases). This CDR3 region has 14 residues. Trimming shortened V by 4 bases and J by 4 bases, and 13 bases separated the two germline ends. The CDR3 loop reads CASSSSGGRTEAFF. DNA for the CDR3: TGTGCCAGCAGTTCCTCTGGGGGACGCACTGAAGCTTTCTTT.

The chain joins TRBV18 to TRBJ2-3; 8 bases align to TRBD1. The CDR3 is made up of 15 amino acids. The germline V gene encodes CDR1 KGHSH and CDR2 LQKENI. J was trimmed by 2 bases and V by 4 bases; bases with no gene match: 5. CDR3 sequence: CASSQGTGTTDTQYF. For the CDR3, the DNA is TGTGCCAGCTCACAGGGGACAGGAACCACAGATACGCAGTATTTT. Looking up the rest from reference TRBV18 and TRBJ2-3 gives the full variable domain: NAGVMQNPRHLVRRRGQEARLRCSPMKGHSHVYWYRQLPEEGLKFMVYLQKENIIDESGMPKERFSAEFPKEGPSILRIQQVVRGDSAAYFCASSQGTGTTDTQYFGPGTRLTVL.

This rearrangement joins TRBV20-1 to TRBJ2-1, with 10 bases aligning to TRBD1. The CDR3 spans 16 residues. Germline V CDR1 and CDR2: DFQATT, SNEGSKA (reference sequence). Trimming took 3 bases from V and 2 from J; bases not matched to a gene: 7. The CDR3 here is CSASGDRGWAYNEQFF. Here the CDR3 DNA reads TGCAGTGCTAGCGGGGACAGGGGTTGGGCCTACAATGAGCAGTTCTTC.

This clonotype has just one count. One base away lies a much larger clone, so this may be a sequencing read error. The V and J genes are TRBV5-5 and TRBJ1-1; 8 nucleotides agree with TRBD1. The junction had 3 bases not matched to a gene; V was cut back by 1 base and J by 4 bases. CDR1 and CDR2 from the germline V gene are SGHKS and YYEKEE (reference sequence). The CDR3 contains 14 residues. The CDR3 DNA sequence: TGTGCCAGCAGCTTGTGGACAGGGAGCACTGAAGCTTTCTTT. Amino acid sequence: CASSLWTGSTEAFF.

The chain has TRBV15 and TRBJ2-7; 7 positions agree with TRBD2. Per germline, CDR1 LNHNV and CDR2 YYDKDF (reference sequence). The CDR3 is 15 amino acids. The ends lost 5 bases at V and 3 bases at J; junction bases unmatched: 10. CDR3 nucleotide sequence: TGTGCCACCAGCCCGGGAGGCATGGAGAACTACGAGCAGTACTTC. It specifies CATSPGGMENYEQYF.

The sample holds a few counts of this clonotype. CDR3 nucleotides: TGCAGCGTTGAACGACGACTAGCGTCTGATGAGCAGTTCTTC. Its translation: CSVERRLASDEQFF. The V call is TRBV29-1, the J call TRBJ2-1; 8 nucleotides match TRBD2. In germline, CDR1 is SQVTM, CDR2 ANQGSEA. The CDR3 has 14 residues. The ends lost 2 bases at V and 8 bases at J; junction bases unmatched: 8.

There are a few counts of this clonotype. The rearrangement links TRBV29-1 to TRBJ1-1; TRBD1 might be the D (5 bases). The CDR3 has 13 residues. Deletions cut 8 bases from V and 6 bases from J, with 19 bases between. Germline CDR1 is SQVTM and CDR2 is ANQGSEA. CDR3 bases: TGCAGCTCTCTGGGGACTTCAGTATCTGAAGCTTTCTTT. Translated: CSSLGTSVSEAFF.

The V call is TRBV7-9, the J call TRBJ2-7; perhaps TRBD2 as D (7 bases). The germline V gene has CDR1 SEHNR and CDR2 FQNEAQ (reference sequence). V gave up 8 bases and J gave up 0 bases, with 11 bases separating them. The CDR3 extends over 13 amino acids. The CDR3 DNA is TGTGCCAGCGGCGGGGGACACTCCTACGAGCAGTACTTC. Translating gives CASGGGHSYEQYF. The whole variable domain, filled in from reference TRBV7-9 and TRBJ2-7, reads DTGVSQNPRHKITKRGQNVTFRCDPISEHNRLYWYRQTLGQGPEFLTYFQNEAQLEKSRLLSDRFSAERPKGSFSTLEIQRTEQGDSAMYLCASGGGHSYEQYFGPGTRLTVT.

This chain connects TRBV20-1 to TRBJ1-5, with D unclear. Germline assignment: CDR1 DFQATT and CDR2 SNEGSKA (reference sequence). The ends were cut back, 0 bases at V and 2 bases at J, with 14 bases in the middle. The CDR3 consists of 16 residues. CDR3 in amino acids: CSARESRFLGNQPQHF. The DNA for the CDR3 is TGCAGTGCTAGAGAGTCCCGGTTTCTAGGCAATCAGCCCCAGCATTTT.

This clonotype has just a few counts. V gene TRBV7-8 combines with J gene TRBJ2-7, with 9 bases fitting TRBD2. The germline CDR1 and CDR2 sequences are SGHVS and FQNEAQ. With 6 bases clipped from V and 6 bases from J, the junction kept 9 bases outside the gene matches. This CDR3 comprises 14 residues. CDR3 amino acids: CASSTGLARTEQYF. The CDR3 DNA reads TGTGCCAGCAGTACTGGACTAGCGCGCACCGAGCAGTACTTC.

The chain employs TRBV20-1 and TRBJ1-2, with 9 positions matching TRBD1. Germline CDR1 is DFQATT and CDR2 is SNEGSKA (reference sequence). The CDR3 loop spans 14 amino acids. V was pared by 6 bases and J by 4 bases, with 9 bases of the junction left unmatched. The CDR3 coding sequence is TGCAGTGCGGCGTCGACAGGGGGACGCTATGGCTACACCTTC. Its translation: CSAASTGGRYGYTF.

The V gene is TRBV20-1, the J gene TRBJ2-7; 7 bases line up with TRBD2. V lost 5 bases, J lost 4 bases, and 8 bases stayed unmatched. Germline CDR1 is DFQATT and CDR2 is SNEGSKA (reference sequence). This CDR3 has 13 residues. In nucleotides, the CDR3 is TGCAGTGCTTCGCGGGAGACCGGGTACGAGCAGTACTTC. Its translation is CSASRETGYEQYF.

This chain uses TRBV15 with TRBJ2-5, with 7 bases fitting TRBD2. There are 13 residues in the CDR3. Germline V gene sequence: CDR1 LNHNV, CDR2 YYDKDF (reference sequence). The junction had 2 bases not matched to a gene; V was cut back by 6 bases and J by 1 base. CDR3 sequence: CATSRTSQETQYF. CDR3 DNA: TGTGCCACCAGTAGGACTAGCCAAGAGACCCAGTACTTC.

This clonotype came up a few times. This chain links TRBV5-5 with TRBJ2-1; TRBD1 agrees at 11 bases. Losses at the gene ends were 3 bases for V and 7 bases for J; bases not matched to a gene: 9. From germline, CDR1 is SGHKS and CDR2 YYEKEE (reference sequence). This CDR3 has 16 amino acids. CDR3 bases: TGTGCCAGCAGCTCACGGACAGGGGGCGGATGGAATGAGCAGTTCTTC. It encodes CASSSRTGGGWNEQFF.

The V call is TRBV5-1, the J call TRBJ2-6; D not resolved. The V gene lost 8 bases and the J gene lost 0 bases, with 12 bases spanning the gap. Germline lookup yields CDR1 SGHRS and CDR2 YFSETQ. This CDR3 comprises 15 residues. CDR3 DNA: TGCGCCAGTCGCACGGGTGACTCTGGGGCCAACGTCCTGACTTTC. It encodes CASRTGDSGANVLTF.

V is TRBV7-2 and J is TRBJ2-5, with D possibly matching TRBD1 (5 bases). Trimming took off 1 base at V and 1 base at J, with 10 bases between the two ends. The length of the CDR3 is 15 residues. Germline loops: CDR1 SGHTA, CDR2 FQGNSA. CDR3 region: CASSLVGASQETQYF. The CDR3 DNA reads as TGTGCCAGCAGCTTAGTAGGGGCGAGCCAAGAGACCCAGTACTTC.

The gene calls are TRBV7-8 and TRBJ2-3; D might be TRBD1 (5 bases). V lost 5 bases to trimming and J lost 0 bases, with 12 bases between them. CDR3 size: 15 residues. From germline, CDR1 is SGHVS and CDR2 FQNEAQ. CDR3: CASSPPDRSTDTQYF. The CDR3 coding sequence is TGTGCCAGCAGCCCACCCGACAGAAGCACAGATACGCAGTATTTT.

This chain uses TRBV7-2 with TRBJ2-7; a weak D match, TRBD1 (6 bases). Germline loops: CDR1 SGHTA, CDR2 FQGNSA. The CDR3 runs to 16 residues. V lost 1 base to trimming and J lost 3 bases, with 16 bases between them. This CDR3 is CASSLERGIVNYEQYF. The CDR3 DNA follows: TGTGCCAGCAGCTTAGAAAGGGGGATTGTGAACTACGAGCAGTACTTC.

This clonotype came up a few times. V is TRBV12-3 or TRBV12-4 and J is TRBJ1-5; TRBD1 matches at 8 bases. Trimming at V came to 4 bases and at J to 6 bases, leaving 5 bases not matched to a gene. CDR3 length equals 14 residues. The CDR3 nucleotides are TGTGCCAGCAGTTGGACAGGGTATAGTCAGCCCCAGCATTTT. This codes for CASSWTGYSQPQHF.

The V call is TRBV19, the J call TRBJ1-4, with 7 bases aligning to TRBD1. CDR1 LNHDA and CDR2 SQIVND come from the germline V gene (reference sequence). V gave up 2 bases and J gave up 7 bases; unmatched junction bases: 13. CDR3 size: 17 residues. The CDR3 here is CASSIPQRQGRFEKLFF. The CDR3 DNA reads TGTGCCAGTAGTATACCACAACGACAGGGCCGGTTTGAAAAACTGTTTTTT.

This clonotype was counted a few times. The CDR3 spells CASSRTVGNTGELFF. In nucleotides, the CDR3 is TGTGCCAGCAGCCGGACAGTGGGCAACACCGGGGAGCTGTTTTTT. The rearrangement links TRBV14 to TRBJ2-2, with TRBD1 as a possible D gene (6 bases). The CDR3 covers 15 residues. The germline V gene has CDR1 SGHDN and CDR2 FVKESK. The V end was cut by 4 bases, the J end by 2 bases, with 11 bases between.

This clonotype turned up a few times. This rearrangement joins TRBV20-1 to TRBJ2-2; 7 positions agree with TRBD1. The CDR3 is 15 residues long. V dropped 0 bases and J dropped 3; count of bases not matched to a gene: 4. Per germline, CDR1 DFQATT and CDR2 SNEGSKA (reference sequence). The CDR3 nucleotides read TGCAGTGCTAGAGATGCGACAGGGCACACCGGGGAGCTGTTTTTT. The encoded protein is CSARDATGHTGELFF.

This clonotype was found a few times. The J gene is TRBJ2-2, the V gene TRBV12-3 or TRBV12-4; 13 positions agree with TRBD2. The CDR3 runs 13 residues. The J segment lost 13 bases and the V segment lost 6 bases, leaving 5 bases of the junction unmatched. CDR3 coding DNA: TGTGCCAGCAGCCCCCGGACTAGCGGGAGGCTGTTTTTT. As protein: CASSPRTSGRLFF.

In this sample, this clonotype turned up a few times. The CDR3 reads CATSEGGGGYTF. The CDR3 coding sequence is TGTGCCACCAGTGAAGGTGGCGGTGGCTACACCTTC. This rearrangement joins TRBV24-1 to TRBJ1-2; unclear D gene. CDR3 length equals 12 residues. V was clipped by 4 bases and J by 7 bases, with 9 bases between them. The V gene's germline CDR1 is KGHDR and CDR2 SFDVKD.

The rearrangement uses TRBV29-1 and TRBJ2-1, with TRBD2 matching 10 bases. The CDR3 loop spans 17 amino acids. The trim removed 1 base at V and 4 bases at J, leaving 10 bases unmatched. Germline V gene sequence: CDR1 SQVTM, CDR2 ANQGSEA. CDR3 amino acids: CSVEGGAGTSVYNEQFF. Written as DNA, the CDR3 is TGCAGCGTTGAAGGGGGGGCCGGGACTAGCGTGTACAATGAGCAGTTCTTC.

This clonotype has only a few counts. The V call is TRBV6-5, the J call TRBJ2-1; D may be TRBD2 (5 bases). The CDR3 has 15 amino acids. Deletions cut 10 bases from V and 0 bases from J, with 16 bases between. Per the germline V gene, CDR1 is MNHEY and CDR2 is SVGAGI. The CDR3 loop is CATARDRYSYNEQFF. As DNA, the CDR3 is TGTGCCACCGCGAGGGATCGCTACTCCTACAATGAGCAGTTCTTC.